These T cell receptor beta chains were read from a single sample in a study of blood T cells in healthy people across ages. TCRdb itself ran the 5' RACE reads through MiXCR, one entry per CDR3 protein. Among over 1.5 million distinct CDR3 sequences listed, approximately 50% were seen once. The sample consisted of blood. These receptors were collected from a woman aged 40 to 55 in good health. Each CDR3 is given with its conserved first and last residue. D genes are given only for firm matches. Expanded clones get a size class; other rows say once, few or many, or leave the size out.

v_call	d_call	clone_size	j_call	cdr3_nt	cdr3_aa
TRBV7-3	TRBD2	-	TRBJ2-3	TGTGCCAGCAGCTTAACGACTAGCGGGGTCGGCACAGATACGCAGTATTTT	CASSLTTSGVGTDTQYF
TRBV4-3	TRBD1	-	TRBJ2-7	TGCGCCAGCAGCCAAGGGACAGGTGGGAACTCCTACGAGCAGTACTTC	CASSQGTGGNSYEQYF
TRBV29-1	TRBD1	-	TRBJ2-1	TGCAGCGTTACAGGGGGCGACTCCTGCAATGAGCAGTTCTTC	CSVTGGDSCNEQFF
TRBV24-1	TRBD1	-	TRBJ2-5	TGTGCCACCAGTGACCAGACAGGGCCCCAAGAGACCCAGTACTTC	CATSDQTGPQETQYF
TRBV9	-	few	TRBJ2-2	TGTGCCAGCACCGCAGCATCGGGGAACACCGGGGAGCTGTTTTTT	CASTAASGNTGELFF
TRBV27	-	-	TRBJ1-2	TGTGCCAGCAGCATAAAGGATCAGTGGGCTTGGGGCTACACCTTC	CASSIKDQWAWGYTF
TRBV27	-	-	TRBJ1-4	TGTGCCAGCAGTTTTAACCAGGGAGAAAAACTGTTTTTT	CASSFNQGEKLFF
TRBV21-1	-	-	TRBJ2-3	TGTGCCAGCAATCTCGGGGCTAGCGGGGGGGCGGTTGCAGATACGCAGTATTTT	CASNLGASGGAVADTQYF
TRBV5-1	-	once	TRBJ2-2	TGCGCCAGCAGCTTGCAACCGGGACATACGAACACCGGGGAGCTGTTTTTT	CASSLQPGHTNTGELFF
TRBV4-3	-	-	TRBJ2-7	TGCGCCAGCAGCCAAGCCTCGGGTACAGGTTCTAACGAGCAGTACTTC	CASSQASGTGSNEQYF